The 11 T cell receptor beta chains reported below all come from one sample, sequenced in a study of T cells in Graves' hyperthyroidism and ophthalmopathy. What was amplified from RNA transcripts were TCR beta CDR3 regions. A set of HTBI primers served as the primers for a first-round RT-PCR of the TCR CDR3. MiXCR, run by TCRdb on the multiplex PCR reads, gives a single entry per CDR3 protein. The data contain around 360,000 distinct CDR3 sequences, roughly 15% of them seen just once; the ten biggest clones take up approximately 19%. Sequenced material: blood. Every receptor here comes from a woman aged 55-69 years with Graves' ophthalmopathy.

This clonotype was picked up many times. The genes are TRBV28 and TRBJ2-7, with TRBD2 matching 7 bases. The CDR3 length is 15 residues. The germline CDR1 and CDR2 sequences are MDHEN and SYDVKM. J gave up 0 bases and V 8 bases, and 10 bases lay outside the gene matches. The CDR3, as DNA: TGTGCCAGCGGGGGAGGGTTGAGCGACTCCTACGAGCAGTACTTC. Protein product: CASGGGLSDSYEQYF. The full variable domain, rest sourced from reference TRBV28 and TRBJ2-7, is DVKVTQSSRYLVKRTGEKVFLECVQDMDHENMFWYRQDPGLGLRLIYFSYDVKMKEKGDIPEGYSVSREKKERFSLILESASTNQTSMYLCASGGGLSDSYEQYFGPGTRLTVT.

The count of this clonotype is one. CDR3 in DNA: TGCGCCAGCAGCCAAGGCCCTAGCGCAGCCACAGATACGCAGTATTTT. Amino acids: CASSQGPSAATDTQYF. V is TRBV4-1 and J is TRBJ2-3, with a tentative D call TRBD2 (6 bases). Trimming stripped 1 base from V and 2 bases from J, with 13 bases between. The germline gives CDR1 MGHRA, CDR2 YSYEKL. This CDR3 is 16 amino acids long.

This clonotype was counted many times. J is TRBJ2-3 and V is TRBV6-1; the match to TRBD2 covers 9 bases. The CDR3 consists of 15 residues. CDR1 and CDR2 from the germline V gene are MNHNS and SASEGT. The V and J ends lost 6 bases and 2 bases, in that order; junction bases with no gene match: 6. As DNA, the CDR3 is TGTGCCAGCAGCCGGACTAGCGTTGACACAGATACGCAGTATTTT. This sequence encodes CASSRTSVDTDTQYF.

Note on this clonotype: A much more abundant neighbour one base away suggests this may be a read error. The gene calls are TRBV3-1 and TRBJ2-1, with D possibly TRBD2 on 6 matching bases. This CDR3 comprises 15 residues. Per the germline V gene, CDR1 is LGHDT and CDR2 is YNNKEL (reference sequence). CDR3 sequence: CVSSLLREVHNEQFF. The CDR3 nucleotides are TGTGTCAGCAGCCTCCTGAGGGAGGTCCACAATGAGCAGTTCTTC.

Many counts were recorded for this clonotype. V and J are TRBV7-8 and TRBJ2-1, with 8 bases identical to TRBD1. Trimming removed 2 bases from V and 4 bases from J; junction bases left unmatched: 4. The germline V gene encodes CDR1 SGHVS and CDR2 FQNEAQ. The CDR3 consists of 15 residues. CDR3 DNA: TGTGCCAGCAGCTTAACCAGGGGGCCATACAATGAGCAGTTCTTC. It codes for CASSLTRGPYNEQFF.

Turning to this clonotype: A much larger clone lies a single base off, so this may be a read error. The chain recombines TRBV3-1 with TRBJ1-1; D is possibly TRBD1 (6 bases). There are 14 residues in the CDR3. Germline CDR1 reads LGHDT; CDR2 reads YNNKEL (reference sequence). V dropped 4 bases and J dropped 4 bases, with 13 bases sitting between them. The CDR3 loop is CASSPGGGTTEAFF. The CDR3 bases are TGTGCCAGCAGCCCCGGAGGGGGGACCACTGAAGCTTTCTTT. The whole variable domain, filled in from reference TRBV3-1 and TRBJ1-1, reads DTAVSQTPKYLVTQMGNDKSIKCEQNLGHDTMYWYKQDSKKFLKIMFSYNNKELIINETVPNRFSPKSPDKAHLNLHINSLELGDSAVYFCASSPGGGTTEAFFGQGTRLTVV.

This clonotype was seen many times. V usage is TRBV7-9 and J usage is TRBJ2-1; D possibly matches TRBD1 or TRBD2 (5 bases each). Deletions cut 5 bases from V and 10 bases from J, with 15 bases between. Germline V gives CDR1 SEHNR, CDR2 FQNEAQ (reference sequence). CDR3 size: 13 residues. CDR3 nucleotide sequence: TGTGCCAGCAGCACTGCTGGGGGTGGCGAGCAGTTCTTC. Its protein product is CASSTAGGGEQFF.

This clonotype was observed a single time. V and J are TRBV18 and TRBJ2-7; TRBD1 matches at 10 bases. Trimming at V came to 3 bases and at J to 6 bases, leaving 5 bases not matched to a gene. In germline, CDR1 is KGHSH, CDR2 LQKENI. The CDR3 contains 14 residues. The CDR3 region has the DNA TGTGCCAGCTCACCCGGGACAGGGGTAGCCGAGCAGTACTTC. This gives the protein CASSPGTGVAEQYF.

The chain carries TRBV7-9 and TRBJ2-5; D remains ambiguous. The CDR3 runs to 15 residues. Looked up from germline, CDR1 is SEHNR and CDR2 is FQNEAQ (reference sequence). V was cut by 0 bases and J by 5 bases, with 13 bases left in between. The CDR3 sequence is CASSLARPSRETQYF. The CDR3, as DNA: TGTGCCAGCAGCTTAGCCCGGCCGAGCCGGGAGACCCAGTACTTC.

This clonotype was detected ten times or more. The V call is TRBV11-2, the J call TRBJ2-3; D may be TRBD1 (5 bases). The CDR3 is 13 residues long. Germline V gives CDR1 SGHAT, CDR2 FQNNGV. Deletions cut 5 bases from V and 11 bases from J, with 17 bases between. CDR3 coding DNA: TGTGCCAGCAGCCCCTTGGGGCCCGCCGGGCAGTATTTT. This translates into CASSPLGPAGQYF.

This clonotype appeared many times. The CDR3 is CASSLRRGTGPSNEQYF. The DNA of the CDR3 is TGTGCCAGCAGCTTAAGGCGTGGAACAGGTCCAAGCAACGAGCAGTACTTC. This sequence joins TRBV11-2 and TRBJ2-7; possibly TRBD1 for D (5 bases). Trimming removed 2 bases from V and 5 bases from J, with 22 bases in between. The CDR3 is made up of 17 amino acids. Germline CDR1 reads SGHAT; CDR2 reads FQNNGV.